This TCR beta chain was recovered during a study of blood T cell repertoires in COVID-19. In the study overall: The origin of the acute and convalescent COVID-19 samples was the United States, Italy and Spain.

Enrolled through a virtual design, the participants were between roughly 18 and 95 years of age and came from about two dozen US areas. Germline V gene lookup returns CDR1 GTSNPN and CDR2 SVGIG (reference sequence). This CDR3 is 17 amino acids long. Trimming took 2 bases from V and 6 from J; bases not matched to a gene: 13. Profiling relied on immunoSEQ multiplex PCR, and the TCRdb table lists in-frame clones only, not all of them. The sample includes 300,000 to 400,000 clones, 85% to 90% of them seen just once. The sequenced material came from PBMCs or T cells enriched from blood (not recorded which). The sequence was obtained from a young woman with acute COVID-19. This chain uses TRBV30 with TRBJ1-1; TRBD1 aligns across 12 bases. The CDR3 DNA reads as TGTGCCTGGAGTCAAAGTTACGGGACAGGGGGCATCCCTGAAGCTTTCTTT. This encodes CAWSQSYGTGGIPEAFF.